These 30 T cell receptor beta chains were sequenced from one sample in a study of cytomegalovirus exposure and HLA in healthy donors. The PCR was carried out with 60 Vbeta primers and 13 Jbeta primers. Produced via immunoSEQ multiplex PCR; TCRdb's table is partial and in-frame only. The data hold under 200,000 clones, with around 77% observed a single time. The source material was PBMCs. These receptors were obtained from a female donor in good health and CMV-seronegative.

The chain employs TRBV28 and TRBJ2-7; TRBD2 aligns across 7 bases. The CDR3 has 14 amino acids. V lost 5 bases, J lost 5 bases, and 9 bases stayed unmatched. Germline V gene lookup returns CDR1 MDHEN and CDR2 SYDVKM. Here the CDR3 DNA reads TGTGCCAGCAGTCCAAGGAGCCGGGGGGACGAGCAGTACTTC. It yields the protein CASSPRSRGDEQYF.

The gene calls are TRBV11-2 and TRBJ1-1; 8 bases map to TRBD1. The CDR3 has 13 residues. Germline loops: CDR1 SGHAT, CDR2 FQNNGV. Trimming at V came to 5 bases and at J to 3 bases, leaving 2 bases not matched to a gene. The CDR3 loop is CASSLGQDTEAFF. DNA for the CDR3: TGTGCCAGCAGCCTGGGACAGGACACTGAAGCTTTCTTT.

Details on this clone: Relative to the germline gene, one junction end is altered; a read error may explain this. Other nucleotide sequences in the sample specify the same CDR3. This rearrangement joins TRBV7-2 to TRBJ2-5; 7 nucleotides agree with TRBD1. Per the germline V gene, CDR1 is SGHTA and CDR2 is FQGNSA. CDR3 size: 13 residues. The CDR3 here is CASSPGTVETQYF. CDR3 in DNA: TGCGCCAGCAGCCCTGGGACAGTGGAGACCCAGTACTTC. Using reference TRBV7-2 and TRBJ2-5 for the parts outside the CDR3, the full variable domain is GAGVSQSPSNKVTEKGKDVELRCDPISGHTALYWYRQSLGQGLEFLIYFQGNSAPDKSGLPSDRFSAERTGGSVSTLTIQRTQQEDSAVYLCASSPGTVETQYFGPGTRLLVL.

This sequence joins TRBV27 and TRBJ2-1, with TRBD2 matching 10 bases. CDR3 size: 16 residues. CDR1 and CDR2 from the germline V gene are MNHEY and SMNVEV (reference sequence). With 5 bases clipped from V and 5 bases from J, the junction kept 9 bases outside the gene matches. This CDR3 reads CASSTKAGGPNNEQFF. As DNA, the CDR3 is TGTGCCAGCAGTACAAAAGCGGGAGGGCCCAACAATGAGCAGTTCTTC.

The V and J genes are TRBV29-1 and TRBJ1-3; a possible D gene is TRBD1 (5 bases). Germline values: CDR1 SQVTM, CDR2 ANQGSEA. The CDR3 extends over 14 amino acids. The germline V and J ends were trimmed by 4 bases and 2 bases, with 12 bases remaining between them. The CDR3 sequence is CSVASTEAGNTIYF. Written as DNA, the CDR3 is TGCAGCGTTGCATCGACAGAGGCTGGAAACACCATATATTTT.

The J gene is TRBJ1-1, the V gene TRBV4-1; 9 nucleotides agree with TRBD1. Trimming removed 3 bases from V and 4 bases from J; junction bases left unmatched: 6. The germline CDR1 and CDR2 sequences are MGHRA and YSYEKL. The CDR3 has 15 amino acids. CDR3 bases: TGCGCCAGCAGCCAGATTACAGGGGGCGGCACTGAAGCTTTCTTT. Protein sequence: CASSQITGGGTEAFF.

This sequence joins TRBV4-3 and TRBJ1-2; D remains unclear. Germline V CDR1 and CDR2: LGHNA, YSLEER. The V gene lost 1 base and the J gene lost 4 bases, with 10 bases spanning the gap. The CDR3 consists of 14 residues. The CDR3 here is CASSQGVNSYGYTF. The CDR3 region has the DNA TGCGCCAGCAGCCAAGGCGTAAACAGCTATGGCTACACCTTC.

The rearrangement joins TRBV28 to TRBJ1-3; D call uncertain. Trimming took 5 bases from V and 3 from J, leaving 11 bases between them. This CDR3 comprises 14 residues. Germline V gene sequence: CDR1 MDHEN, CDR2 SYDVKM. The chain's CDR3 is CASSRSGIGNTIYF. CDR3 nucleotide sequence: TGTGCCAGCAGTCGCTCGGGAATTGGAAACACCATATATTTT. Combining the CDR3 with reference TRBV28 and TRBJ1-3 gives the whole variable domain DVKVTQSSRYLVKRTGEKVFLECVQDMDHENMFWYRQDPGLGLRLIYFSYDVKMKEKGDIPEGYSVSREKKERFSLILESASTNQTSMYLCASSRSGIGNTIYFGEGSWLTVV.

The CDR3 DNA reads as TGCGCCAGCAGCTTGGCTTTGGCAGGGGGCGGAAAGACCCAGTACTTC. Amino acids: CASSLALAGGGKTQYF. J is TRBJ2-5 and V is TRBV5-1; 8 bases agree with TRBD1. CDR1 is SGHRS, CDR2 YFSETQ, per germline. The CDR3 covers 16 residues. V lost 0 bases and J lost 6; bases outside the gene matches: 10.

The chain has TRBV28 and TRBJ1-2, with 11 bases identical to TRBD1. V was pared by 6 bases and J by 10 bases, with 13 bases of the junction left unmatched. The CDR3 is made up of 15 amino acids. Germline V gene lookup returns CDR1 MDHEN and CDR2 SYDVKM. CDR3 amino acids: CASSPGQGAVGVYTF. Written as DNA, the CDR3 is TGTGCCAGCAGCCCCGGACAGGGGGCGGTGGGGGTCTACACCTTC.

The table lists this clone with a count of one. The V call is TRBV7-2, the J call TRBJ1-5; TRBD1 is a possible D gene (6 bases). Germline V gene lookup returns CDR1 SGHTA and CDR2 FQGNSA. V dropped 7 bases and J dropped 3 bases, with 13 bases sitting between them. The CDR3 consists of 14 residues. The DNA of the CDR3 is TGTGCCAGCACCTCAGACAGGTACAATCAGCCCCAGCATTTT. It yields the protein CASTSDRYNQPQHF.

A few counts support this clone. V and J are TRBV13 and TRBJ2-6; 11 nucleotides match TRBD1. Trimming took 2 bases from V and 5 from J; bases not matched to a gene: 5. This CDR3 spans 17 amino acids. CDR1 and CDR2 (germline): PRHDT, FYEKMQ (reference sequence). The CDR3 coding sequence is TGTGCCAGCAGCTTATATGGACAGGGGGCTCGGGCCAACGTCCTGACTTTC. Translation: CASSLYGQGARANVLTF.

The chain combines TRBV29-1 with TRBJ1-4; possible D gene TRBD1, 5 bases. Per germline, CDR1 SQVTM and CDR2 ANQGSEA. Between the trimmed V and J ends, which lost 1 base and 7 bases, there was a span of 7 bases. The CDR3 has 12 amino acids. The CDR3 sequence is CSVEGRGEKLFF. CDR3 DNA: TGCAGCGTTGAAGGGAGGGGTGAAAAACTGTTTTTT.

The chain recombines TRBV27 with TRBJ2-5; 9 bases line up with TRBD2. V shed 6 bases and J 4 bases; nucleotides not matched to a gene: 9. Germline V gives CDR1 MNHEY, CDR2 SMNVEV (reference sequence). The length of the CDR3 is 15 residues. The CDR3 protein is CASSSGILAGETQYF. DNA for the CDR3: TGTGCCAGCAGCTCGGGTATACTAGCGGGAGAGACCCAGTACTTC.

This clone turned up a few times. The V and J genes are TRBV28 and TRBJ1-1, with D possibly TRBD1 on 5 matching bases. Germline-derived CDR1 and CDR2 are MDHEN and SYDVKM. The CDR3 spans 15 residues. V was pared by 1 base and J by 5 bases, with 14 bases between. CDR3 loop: CASSLFRAGNTEAFF. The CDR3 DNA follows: TGTGCCAGCAGTTTATTTAGGGCAGGGAATACTGAAGCTTTCTTT.

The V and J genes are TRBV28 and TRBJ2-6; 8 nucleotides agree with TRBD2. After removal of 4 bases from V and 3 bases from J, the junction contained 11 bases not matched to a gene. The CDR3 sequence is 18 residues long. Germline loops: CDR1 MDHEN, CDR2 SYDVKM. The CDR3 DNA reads TGTGCCAGCAGTTCCCGGGGGGGAGTCGTAGGTGGGGCCAACGTCCTGACTTTC. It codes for CASSSRGGVVGGANVLTF.

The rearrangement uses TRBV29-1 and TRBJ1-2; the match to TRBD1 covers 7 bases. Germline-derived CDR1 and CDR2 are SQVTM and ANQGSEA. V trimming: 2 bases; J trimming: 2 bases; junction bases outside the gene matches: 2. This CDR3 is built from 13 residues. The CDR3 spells CSVERGQNYGYTF. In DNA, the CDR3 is TGCAGCGTTGAAAGGGGACAGAACTATGGCTACACCTTC.

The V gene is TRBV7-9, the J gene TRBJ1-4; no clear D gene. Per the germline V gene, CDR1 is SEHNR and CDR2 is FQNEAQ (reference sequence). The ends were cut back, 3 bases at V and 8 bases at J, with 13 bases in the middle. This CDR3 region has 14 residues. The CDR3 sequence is CASSLQAASEKLFF. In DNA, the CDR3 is TGTGCCAGCAGCTTGCAGGCTGCTTCGGAAAAACTGTTTTTT.

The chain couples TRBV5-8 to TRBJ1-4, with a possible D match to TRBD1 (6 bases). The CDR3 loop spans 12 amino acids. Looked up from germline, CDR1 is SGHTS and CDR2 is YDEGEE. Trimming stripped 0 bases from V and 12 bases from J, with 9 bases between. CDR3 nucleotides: TGTGCCAGCAGCTTGGGGTACAGGGAACTGTTTTTT. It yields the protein CASSLGYRELFF.

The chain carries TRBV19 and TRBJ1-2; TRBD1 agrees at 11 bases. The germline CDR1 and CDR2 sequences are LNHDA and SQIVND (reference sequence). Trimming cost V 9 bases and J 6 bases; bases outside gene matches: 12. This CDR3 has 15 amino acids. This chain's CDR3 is CASRRDRGFLDGYTF. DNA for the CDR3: TGTGCCAGCCGCAGGGACAGGGGGTTCCTGGATGGCTACACCTTC.

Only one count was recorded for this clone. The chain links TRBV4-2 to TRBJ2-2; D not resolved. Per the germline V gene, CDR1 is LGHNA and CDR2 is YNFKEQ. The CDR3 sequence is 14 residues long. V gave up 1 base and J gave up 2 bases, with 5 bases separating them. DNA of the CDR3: TGTGCCAGCAGCCAAGCAGGAAACACCGGGGAGCTGTTTTTT. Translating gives CASSQAGNTGELFF.

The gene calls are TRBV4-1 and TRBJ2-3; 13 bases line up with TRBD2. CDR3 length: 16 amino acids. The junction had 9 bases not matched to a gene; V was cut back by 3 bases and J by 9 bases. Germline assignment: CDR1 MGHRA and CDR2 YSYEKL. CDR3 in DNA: TGCGCCAGCAGCCAGGGGACTAGCGGGATTCTCGAGACGCAGTATTTT. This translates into CASSQGTSGILETQYF.

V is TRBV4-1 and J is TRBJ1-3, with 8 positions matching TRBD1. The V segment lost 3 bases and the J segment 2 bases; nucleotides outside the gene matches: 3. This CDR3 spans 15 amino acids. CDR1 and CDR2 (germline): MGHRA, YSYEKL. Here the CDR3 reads CASSQLTGAGNTIYF. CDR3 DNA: TGCGCCAGCAGCCAGTTGACAGGGGCTGGAAACACCATATATTTT.

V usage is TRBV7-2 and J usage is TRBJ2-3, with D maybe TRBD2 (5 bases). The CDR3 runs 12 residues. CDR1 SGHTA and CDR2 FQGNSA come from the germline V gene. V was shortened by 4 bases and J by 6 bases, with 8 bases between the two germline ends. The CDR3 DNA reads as TGTGCCAGCAGCTCGGGGTGGGATACGCAGTATTTT. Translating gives CASSSGWDTQYF.

The DNA of the CDR3 is TGTGCCAGTAGTATAGTCGGGACAGGGGTCCCCTACGAGCAGTACTTC. Its translation: CASSIVGTGVPYEQYF. The gene calls are TRBV19 and TRBJ2-7, with 10 bases that match TRBD1. V was pared by 1 base and J by 2 bases, with 5 bases of the junction left unmatched. The CDR3 runs to 16 residues. Germline V CDR1 and CDR2: LNHDA, SQIVND (reference sequence).

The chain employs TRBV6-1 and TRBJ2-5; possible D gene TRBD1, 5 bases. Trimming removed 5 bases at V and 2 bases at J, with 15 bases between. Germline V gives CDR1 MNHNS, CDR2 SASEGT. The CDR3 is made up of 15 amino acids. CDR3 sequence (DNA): TGTGCCAGCAGTTCACAGGTCACACCACAAGAGACCCAGTACTTC. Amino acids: CASSSQVTPQETQYF.

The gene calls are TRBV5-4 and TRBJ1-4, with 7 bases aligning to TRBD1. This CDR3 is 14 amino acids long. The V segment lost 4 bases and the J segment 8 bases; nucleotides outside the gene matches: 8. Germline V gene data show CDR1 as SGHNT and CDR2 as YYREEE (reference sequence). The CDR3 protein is CASSRDSRVEKLFF. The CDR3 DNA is TGTGCCAGCAGCAGGGACAGTCGTGTGGAAAAACTGTTTTTT.

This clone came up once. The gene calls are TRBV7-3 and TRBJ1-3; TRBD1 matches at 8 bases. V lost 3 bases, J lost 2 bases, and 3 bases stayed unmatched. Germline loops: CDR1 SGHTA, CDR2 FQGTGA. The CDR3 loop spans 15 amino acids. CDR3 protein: CASSLDRAPGNTIYF. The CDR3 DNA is TGTGCCAGCAGCTTGGACAGGGCCCCTGGAAACACCATATATTTT.

The CDR3 here is CASSESGQGYEQYF. The CDR3 nucleotides are TGTGCCAGCAGTGAATCGGGACAGGGCTACGAGCAGTACTTC. The rearrangement uses TRBV6-1 and TRBJ2-7, with 9 bases that match TRBD1. In germline, CDR1 is MNHNS, CDR2 SASEGT. This CDR3 is 14 amino acids long. The ends lost 2 bases at V and 3 bases at J; junction bases unmatched: 2.

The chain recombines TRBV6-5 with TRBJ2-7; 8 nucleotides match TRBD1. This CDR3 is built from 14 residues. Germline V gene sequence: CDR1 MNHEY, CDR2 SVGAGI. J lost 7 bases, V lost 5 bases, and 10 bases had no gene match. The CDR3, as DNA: TGTGCCAGCAGTCTCCGGGACAGGAAGTTTGAGCAGTACTTC. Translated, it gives CASSLRDRKFEQYF.